The 29 T cell receptor beta chains below all came from one sample that was sequenced in a study of CD8+ T cells in alopecia areata. TCR sequencing used cDNA made by reverse transcription of extracted RNA. Here immunoSEQ multiplex PCR was the method, and the copy in TCRdb shows in-frame clones only, minus some. The table has 100,000 to 150,000 clones, approximately 48% seen once. Material: CD8+ T cells sorted from blood, obtained at week 0. The receptors here all came from a human donor with alopecia areata.

This chain connects TRBV4-1 to TRBJ1-5, with D possibly being TRBD1 (5 bases). V was shortened by 4 bases and J by 2 bases, with 18 bases between the two germline ends. The CDR3 loop spans 17 amino acids. Per the germline V gene, CDR1 is MGHRA and CDR2 is YSYEKL. CDR3 region: CASSPSPGPAGNQPQHF. In DNA form, the CDR3 reads TGCGCCAGCAGCCCAAGCCCGGGGCCCGCCGGCAATCAGCCCCAGCATTTT.

The rearrangement joins TRBV29-1 to TRBJ2-7; D might be TRBD1 (5 bases). The germline CDR1 and CDR2 sequences are SQVTM and ANQGSEA. V was pared by 8 bases and J by 3 bases, with 17 bases between. This CDR3 is built from 13 residues. CDR3 in DNA: TGCAGCATTGTCATTAGACAGAACTACGAGCAGTACTTC. It translates to CSIVIRQNYEQYF.

The J gene is TRBJ1-1, the V gene TRBV5-1, with 7 positions matching TRBD1. The germline V gene has CDR1 SGHRS and CDR2 YFSETQ. The CDR3 runs to 16 residues. With V trimmed by 3 bases and J by 3 bases, 11 bases remained unmatched. The DNA for the CDR3 is TGCGCCAGCAGCTCAATGCAAGGGGGCCTAGACACTGAAGCTTTCTTT. This gives the protein CASSSMQGGLDTEAFF.

The chain joins TRBV7-9 to TRBJ2-7; the D is unclear. This CDR3 comprises 15 residues. Germline V gene data show CDR1 as SEHNR and CDR2 as FQNEAQ (reference sequence). Trimming cost V 1 base and J 6 bases, with 16 bases left between them. As DNA, the CDR3 is TGTGCCAGCAGCTTAGTAGCCGGGCATGGTAGCGAGCAGTACTTC. It is translated as CASSLVAGHGSEQYF. The full variable domain, rest sourced from reference TRBV7-9 and TRBJ2-7, is DTGVSQNPRHKITKRGQNVTFRCDPISEHNRLYWYRQTLGQGPEFLTYFQNEAQLEKSRLLSDRFSAERPKGSFSTLEIQRTEQGDSAMYLCASSLVAGHGSEQYFGPGTRLTVT.

This sequence joins TRBV6-6 and TRBJ1-5, with D perhaps TRBD1 (5 bases). This CDR3 has 13 amino acids. Germline V gene data show CDR1 as MNHNY and CDR2 as SVGAGI (reference sequence). Trimming removed 6 bases from V and 6 bases from J, with 12 bases in between. CDR3 bases: TGTGCCAGCAGCAGTTTTCAGGGTCAGCCCCAGCATTTT. Protein product: CASSSFQGQPQHF.

V usage is TRBV7-9 and J usage is TRBJ2-1; TRBD2 matches 7 bases. The trim removed 1 base at V and 8 bases at J, leaving 5 bases unmatched. Germline V gives CDR1 SEHNR, CDR2 FQNEAQ (reference sequence). This CDR3 comprises 14 residues. CDR3 sequence (DNA): TGTGCCAGCAGCTTAGGATGGGAGGGCGATGAGCAGTTCTTC. Its protein is CASSLGWEGDEQFF.

This clone was seen only a few times. V gene TRBV29-1 combines with J gene TRBJ2-2; D gene ambiguous. This CDR3 spans 14 amino acids. The germline CDR1 and CDR2 sequences are SQVTM and ANQGSEA. The V end lost 0 bases, the J end lost 0 bases, and 5 bases lay between the germline ends. CDR3 protein: CSVEEGANTGELFF. The DNA for the CDR3 is TGCAGCGTTGAAGAAGGCGCGAACACCGGGGAGCTGTTTTTT.

The chain couples TRBV6-5 to TRBJ2-5; the match to TRBD2 covers 9 bases. The CDR3 covers 15 residues. The V gene's germline CDR1 is MNHEY and CDR2 SVGAGI. The trim removed 4 bases at V and 5 bases at J, leaving 8 bases unmatched. CDR3 protein: CASSSGAGGPETQYF. In DNA form, the CDR3 reads TGTGCCAGCAGTTCTGGTGCGGGGGGGCCGGAGACCCAGTACTTC.

This clone was found a few times. The V call is TRBV6-6, the J call TRBJ1-5; TRBD1 might be the D (6 bases). The CDR3 is made up of 14 amino acids. With 5 bases removed from V and 1 base from J, the gap between germline ends came to 9 bases. Germline-derived CDR1 and CDR2 are MNHNY and SVGAGI (reference sequence). In nucleotides, the CDR3 is TGTGCCAGCAGTCACGGACAGAGCAATCAGCCCCAGCATTTT. Its translation: CASSHGQSNQPQHF.

The genes are TRBV29-1 and TRBJ1-5; TRBD1 aligns across 7 bases. CDR1 SQVTM and CDR2 ANQGSEA come from the germline V gene. The CDR3 extends over 13 amino acids. CDR3 sequence: CFGGGRGNQPQHF. DNA for the CDR3: TGCTTCGGAGGGGGCCGGGGCAATCAGCCCCAGCATTTT.

The CDR3, as DNA: TGTGCCTGGAGTGTAGGGCAGCGCAATCAGCCCCAGCATTTT. This gives the protein CAWSVGQRNQPQHF. The V and J genes are TRBV30 and TRBJ1-5; no reliable D call. Germline CDR1 is GTSNPN and CDR2 is SVGIG (reference sequence). This CDR3 is 14 amino acids long. Trimming cost V 0 bases and J 2 bases, with 8 bases left between them.

In its sample, this clone ranks as large. V is TRBV18 and J is TRBJ1-5; TRBD1 is a possible D gene (5 bases). The germline V and J ends were trimmed by 2 bases and 11 bases, with 19 bases remaining between them. The CDR3 is 15 amino acids. CDR1 KGHSH and CDR2 LQKENI come from the germline V gene. The CDR3 sequence: CASSPGDGEGQSQHF. Here the CDR3 DNA reads TGTGCCAGCTCACCAGGGGACGGCGAAGGGCAGTCCCAGCATTTT.

This chain connects TRBV11-2 to TRBJ2-1, with D possibly TRBD2 on 7 matching bases. Trimming stripped 3 bases from V and 3 bases from J, with 12 bases between. The CDR3 runs 15 residues. Germline CDR1 and CDR2: SGHAT and FQNNGV. CDR3 coding DNA: TGTGCCAGCAGCTTGGACAGCGGGGACTACAATGAGCAGTTCTTC. Its protein is CASSLDSGDYNEQFF.

This chain joins TRBV30 and TRBJ2-1; D could derive from TRBD1 or TRBD2 (5 bases each). The V gene lost 8 bases and the J gene lost 6 bases, with 17 bases spanning the gap. This CDR3 is 13 amino acids long. Germline V gives CDR1 GTSNPN, CDR2 SVGIG (reference sequence). The CDR3 DNA reads TGTGCCGGGGCCTCGGACTGGCTCAATGAGCAGTTCTTC. Its translation is CAGASDWLNEQFF.

The chain recombines TRBV2 with TRBJ1-5; D may be TRBD1 (6 bases). The V gene lost 6 bases and the J gene lost 4 bases, with 16 bases spanning the gap. CDR3 length: 15 residues. CDR1 and CDR2 from the germline V gene are SNHLY and FYNNEI. The CDR3 loop reads CASRPGGRGNQPQHF. CDR3 in DNA: TGTGCCAGCAGGCCGGGAGGAAGGGGGAATCAGCCCCAGCATTTT.

V gene TRBV11-2 combines with J gene TRBJ2-1; TRBD1 is a possible D gene (5 bases). CDR3 length: 14 amino acids. CDR1 SGHAT and CDR2 FQNNGV come from the germline V gene. With 1 base removed from V and 8 bases from J, the gap between germline ends came to 12 bases. The CDR3 here is CASSLVGGAHEQFF. The CDR3 DNA sequence: TGTGCCAGCAGCTTAGTGGGTGGGGCACATGAGCAGTTCTTC.

The chain employs TRBV5-4 and TRBJ1-1; D gene unclear. Trimming took off 4 bases at V and 2 bases at J, with 9 bases between the two ends. This CDR3 contains 13 residues. Germline CDR1 SGHNT, CDR2 YYREEE (reference sequence). CDR3 in amino acids: CASSERLNTEAFF. Written as DNA, the CDR3 is TGTGCCAGCAGCGAGAGATTAAACACTGAAGCTTTCTTT.

J is TRBJ1-2 and V is TRBV5-6, with TRBD1 matching 9 bases. The CDR3 spans 14 residues. V shed 4 bases, J shed 3 bases, and the junction held 4 bases outside the gene matches. CDR1 is SGHDT and CDR2 is YYEEEE in the germline V gene. The CDR3 loop reads CASSGDRVDYGYTF. The CDR3 region has the DNA TGTGCCAGCAGCGGGGACAGGGTAGACTATGGCTACACCTTC.

Worth noting for this clone: A far larger clone is a single base away, which makes a read error likely. The chain couples TRBV4-2 to TRBJ1-5, with TRBD1 identical over 10 bases. Per germline, CDR1 LGHNA and CDR2 YNFKEQ. CDR3 length: 16 amino acids. Trimming removed 4 bases from V and 3 bases from J; junction bases left unmatched: 6. For the CDR3, the DNA is TGTGCCAGCAGCCCTCGGACAGGGGGAAACAATCAGCCCCAGCATTTT. Amino acid sequence: CASSPRTGGNNQPQHF.

As to this clone: In the same sample, other DNA sequences code for this CDR3. The rearrangement joins TRBV5-1 to TRBJ2-3, with D possibly being TRBD1 or TRBD2 (6 bases each). The V end lost 0 bases, the J end lost 4 bases, and 9 bases lay between the germline ends. The germline V gene has CDR1 SGHRS and CDR2 YFSETQ. The CDR3 is 14 residues long. The CDR3 DNA is TGCGCCAGCAGCTTGGCTGGGGGGCCAGATACGCAGTATTTT. Its translation is CASSLAGGPDTQYF.

The genes are TRBV29-1 and TRBJ2-5; perhaps D is TRBD1 or TRBD2 (6 bases each). Germline CDR1 and CDR2: SQVTM and ANQGSEA. With 4 bases removed from V and 1 base from J, the gap between germline ends came to 22 bases. The CDR3 covers 17 residues. The DNA for the CDR3 is TGCAGCGTTGTATGGGGGGCCCGGGGTCCCGCCCAAGAGACCCAGTACTTC. Translation gives CSVVWGARGPAQETQYF.

The gene calls are TRBV29-1 and TRBJ1-1, with D possibly being TRBD1 (5 bases). The CDR3 spans 13 residues. The germline V and J ends were trimmed by 3 bases and 3 bases, with 11 bases remaining between them. In germline, CDR1 is SQVTM, CDR2 ANQGSEA. As DNA, the CDR3 is TGCAGCGTTGAGACAGACGTGGACACTGAAGCTTTCTTT. Protein sequence: CSVETDVDTEAFF.

The chain uses TRBV25-1 and TRBJ2-5; no clear D gene. Germline V gene sequence: CDR1 MGHDK, CDR2 SYGVNS. This CDR3 region has 13 residues. Trimming pared 4 bases from V and 3 bases from J, leaving 9 bases between. The CDR3 DNA is TGTGCCAGCAGTGCACCAGAGGAAGAGACCCAGTACTTC. Translating gives CASSAPEEETQYF.

The CDR3 reads CASSPTSGGPNEQFF. Written as DNA, the CDR3 is TGTGCCAGCAGCCCCACTAGCGGGGGCCCCAATGAGCAGTTCTTC. The genes are TRBV7-9 and TRBJ2-1; 11 nucleotides align to TRBD2. The CDR3 has 15 amino acids. J was trimmed by 6 bases and V by 5 bases; bases with no gene match: 6. Per germline, CDR1 SEHNR and CDR2 FQNEAQ (reference sequence).

This clone was counted ten times or more. The CDR3 DNA is TGTGCCAGCTCCCCTCTAGCGGGGGCCCAAGAGACCCAGTACTTC. It encodes CASSPLAGAQETQYF. This chain connects TRBV6-4 to TRBJ2-5, with 10 positions matching TRBD2. The length of the CDR3 is 15 residues. Germline lookup yields CDR1 MRHNA and CDR2 SNTAGT. After removal of 8 bases from V and 1 base from J, the junction contained 7 bases not matched to a gene.

This clone appeared many times. DNA for the CDR3: TGTGCCAGCAGTGCCAAGGGCTTCGTGTTGGCCCTCCACTTT. Protein sequence: CASSAKGFVLALHF. The V call is TRBV27, the J call TRBJ1-6; D is unresolved. Trimming removed 5 bases at V and 14 bases at J, with 19 bases between. Germline V gene data show CDR1 as MNHEY and CDR2 as SMNVEV (reference sequence). The length of the CDR3 is 14 residues.

This clone has more than one count but fewer than ten. The chain has TRBV29-1 and TRBJ1-2; D gene uncertain. V was clipped by 0 bases and J by 6 bases, with 8 bases between them. Germline loops: CDR1 SQVTM, CDR2 ANQGSEA. The CDR3 is 12 amino acids. The CDR3 protein is CSVEDLGNGYTF. The DNA of the CDR3 is TGCAGCGTTGAAGATCTTGGAAATGGCTACACCTTC. Full variable domain (rest looked up from reference TRBV29-1 and TRBJ1-2): SAVISQKPSRDICQRGTSLTIQCQVDSQVTMMFWYRQQPGQSLTLIATANQGSEATYESGFVIDKFPISRPNLTFSTLTVSNMSPEDSSIYLCSVEDLGNGYTFGSGTRLTVV.

This chain connects TRBV10-1 to TRBJ1-1; 8 bases match TRBD1. This CDR3 has 14 residues. J gave up 6 bases and V 3 bases, and 6 bases lay outside the gene matches. The germline gives CDR1 WNHNN, CDR2 SYGVQD (reference sequence). CDR3 loop: CASSDPGGMAEAFF. The CDR3 DNA reads as TGCGCCAGCAGTGACCCAGGGGGCATGGCTGAAGCTTTCTTT.

This clone was picked up a small number of times. The CDR3 DNA reads TGTGCCAGCAGTTCCGGGACTAACACCGGGGAGCTGTTTTTT. Translation gives CASSSGTNTGELFF. The gene calls are TRBV6-6 and TRBJ2-2, with D possibly TRBD2 on 6 matching bases. Germline-derived CDR1 and CDR2 are MNHNY and SVGAGI (reference sequence). V was cut by 4 bases and J by 2 bases, with 8 bases left in between. This CDR3 is built from 14 residues.